The clone carrying this T cell receptor beta chain was observed many times. This entry is derived from a study of low-dose radiotherapy and immunotherapy resistance in tumors. Study as a whole: Every two weeks, cyclophosphamide 200 mg/m2 was infused one day before radiation plus immunotherapy.

Gene-specific TRAV and TRBV primers were used for first-strand cDNA, covering alpha and beta chains. Amplification, which lasted approximately 20 PCR cycles, used a constant-region primer and V-primer adapter to amplify TCRs. Each CDR3 protein is one row after TCRdb ran MiXCR on the reads. The sample yields about 82,000 distinct CDR3 sequences, approximately 17% seen once. The CDR3 has 13 amino acids. V was cut by 4 bases and J by 3 bases, with 9 bases left in between. Germline values: CDR1 ENHRY, CDR2 SYGVKD. Time point given: before trial treatment. This receptor was identified in a male donor with prostate cancer. The chain carries TRBV10-3 and TRBJ2-5; D not resolved. The input for sequencing was PBMCs, taken before treatment. The chain's CDR3 is CAISAAVEETQYF. Here the CDR3 DNA reads TGTGCCATCAGTGCGGCGGTAGAAGAGACCCAGTACTTC.